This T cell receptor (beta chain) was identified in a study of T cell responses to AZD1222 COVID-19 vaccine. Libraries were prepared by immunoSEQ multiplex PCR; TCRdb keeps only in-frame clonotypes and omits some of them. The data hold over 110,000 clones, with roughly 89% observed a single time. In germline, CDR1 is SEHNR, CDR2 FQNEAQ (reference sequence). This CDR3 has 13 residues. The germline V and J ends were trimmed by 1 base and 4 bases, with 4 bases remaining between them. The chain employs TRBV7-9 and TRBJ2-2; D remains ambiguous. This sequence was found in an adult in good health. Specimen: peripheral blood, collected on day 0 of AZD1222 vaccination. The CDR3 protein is CASSLEGTGELFF. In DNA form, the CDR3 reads TGTGCCAGCAGCTTAGAGGGCACCGGGGAGCTGTTTTTT. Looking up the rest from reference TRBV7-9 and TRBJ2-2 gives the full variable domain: DTGVSQNPRHKITKRGQNVTFRCDPISEHNRLYWYRQTLGQGPEFLTYFQNEAQLEKSRLLSDRFSAERPKGSFSTLEIQRTEQGDSAMYLCASSLEGTGELFFGEGSRLTVL.